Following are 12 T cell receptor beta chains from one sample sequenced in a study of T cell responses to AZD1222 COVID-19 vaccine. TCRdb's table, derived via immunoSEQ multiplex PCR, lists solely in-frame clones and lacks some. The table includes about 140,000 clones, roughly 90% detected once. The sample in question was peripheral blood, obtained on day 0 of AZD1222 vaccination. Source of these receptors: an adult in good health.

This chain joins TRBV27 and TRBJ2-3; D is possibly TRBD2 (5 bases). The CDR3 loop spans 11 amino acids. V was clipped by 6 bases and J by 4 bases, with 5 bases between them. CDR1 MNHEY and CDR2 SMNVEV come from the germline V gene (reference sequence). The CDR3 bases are TGTGCCAGCAGGAGGGCAGATACGCAGTATTTT. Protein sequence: CASRRADTQYF.

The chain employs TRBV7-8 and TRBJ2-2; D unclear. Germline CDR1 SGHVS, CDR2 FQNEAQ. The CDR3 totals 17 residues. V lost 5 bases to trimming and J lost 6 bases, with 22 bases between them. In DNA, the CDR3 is TGTGCCAGCAGCAATAGTCCGCCAGGTCCCAGTCCCGGGGAGCTGTTTTTT. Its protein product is CASSNSPPGPSPGELFF.

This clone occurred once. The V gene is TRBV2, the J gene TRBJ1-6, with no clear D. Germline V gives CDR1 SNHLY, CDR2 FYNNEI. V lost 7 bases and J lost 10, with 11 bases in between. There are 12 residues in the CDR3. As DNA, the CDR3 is TGTGCCAGCATTCGGACGAAGTCACCCCTCCACTTT. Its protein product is CASIRTKSPLHF.

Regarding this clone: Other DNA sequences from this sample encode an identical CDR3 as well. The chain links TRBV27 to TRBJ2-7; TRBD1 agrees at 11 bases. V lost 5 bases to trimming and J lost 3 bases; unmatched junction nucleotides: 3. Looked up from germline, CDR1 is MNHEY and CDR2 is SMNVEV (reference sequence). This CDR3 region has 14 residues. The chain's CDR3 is CASSPGTGGYEQYF. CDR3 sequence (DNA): TGTGCCAGCAGTCCCGGGACAGGGGGCTACGAGCAGTACTTC.

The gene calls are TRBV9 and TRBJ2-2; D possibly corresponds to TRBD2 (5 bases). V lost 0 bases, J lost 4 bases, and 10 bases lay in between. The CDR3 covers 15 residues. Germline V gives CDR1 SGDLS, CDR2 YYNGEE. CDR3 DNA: TGTGCCAGCAGCGTAGCGGGAACAGTCACCGGGGAGCTGTTTTTT. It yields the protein CASSVAGTVTGELFF.

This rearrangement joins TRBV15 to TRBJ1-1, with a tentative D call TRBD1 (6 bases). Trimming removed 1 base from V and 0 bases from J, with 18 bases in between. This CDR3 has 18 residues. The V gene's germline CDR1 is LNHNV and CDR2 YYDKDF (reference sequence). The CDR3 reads CATSRGTSIRGMNTEAFF. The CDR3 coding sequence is TGTGCCACCAGCAGAGGGACGAGTATTAGGGGGATGAACACTGAAGCTTTCTTT. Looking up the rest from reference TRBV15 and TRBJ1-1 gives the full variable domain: DAMVIQNPRYQVTQFGKPVTLSCSQTLNHNVMYWYQQKSSQAPKLLFHYYDKDFNNEADTPDNFQSRRPNTSFCFLDIRSPGLGDTAMYLCATSRGTSIRGMNTEAFFGQGTRLTVV.

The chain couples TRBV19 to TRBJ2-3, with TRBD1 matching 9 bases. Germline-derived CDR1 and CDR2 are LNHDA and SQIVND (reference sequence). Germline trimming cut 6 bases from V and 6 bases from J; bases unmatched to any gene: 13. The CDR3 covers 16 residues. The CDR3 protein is CASRIAGTGSWDTQYF. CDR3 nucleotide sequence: TGTGCCAGTAGAATCGCCGGGACAGGGTCCTGGGATACGCAGTATTTT.

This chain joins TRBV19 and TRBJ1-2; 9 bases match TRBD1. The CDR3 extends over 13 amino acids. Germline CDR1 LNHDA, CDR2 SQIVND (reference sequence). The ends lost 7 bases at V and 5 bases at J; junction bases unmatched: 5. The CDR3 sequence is CASTSGTGYGYTF. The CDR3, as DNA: TGTGCCAGTACATCCGGGACAGGGTATGGCTACACCTTC.

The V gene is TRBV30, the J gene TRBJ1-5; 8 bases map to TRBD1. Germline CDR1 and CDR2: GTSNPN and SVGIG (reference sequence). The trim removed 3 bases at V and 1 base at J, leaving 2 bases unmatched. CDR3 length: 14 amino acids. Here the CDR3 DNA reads TGTGCCTGGAGGGGGACAGGCAGCAATCAGCCCCAGCATTTT. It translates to CAWRGTGSNQPQHF.

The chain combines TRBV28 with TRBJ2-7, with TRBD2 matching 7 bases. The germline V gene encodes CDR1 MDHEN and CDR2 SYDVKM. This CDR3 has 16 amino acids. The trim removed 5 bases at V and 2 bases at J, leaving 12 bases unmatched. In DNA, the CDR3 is TGTGCCAGCAGTCCAGCAACTACTAGCGAAGCCTACGAGCAGTACTTC. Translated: CASSPATTSEAYEQYF. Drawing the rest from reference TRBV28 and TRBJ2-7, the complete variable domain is DVKVTQSSRYLVKRTGEKVFLECVQDMDHENMFWYRQDPGLGLRLIYFSYDVKMKEKGDIPEGYSVSREKKERFSLILESASTNQTSMYLCASSPATTSEAYEQYFGPGTRLTVT.

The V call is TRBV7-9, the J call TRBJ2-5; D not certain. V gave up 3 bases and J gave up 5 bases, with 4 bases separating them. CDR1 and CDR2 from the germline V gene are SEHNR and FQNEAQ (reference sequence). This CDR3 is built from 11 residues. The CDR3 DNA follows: TGTGCCAGCAGCTTTGGTGAGACCCAGTACTTC. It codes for CASSFGETQYF. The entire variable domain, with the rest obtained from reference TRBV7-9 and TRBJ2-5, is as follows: DTGVSQNPRHKITKRGQNVTFRCDPISEHNRLYWYRQTLGQGPEFLTYFQNEAQLEKSRLLSDRFSAERPKGSFSTLEIQRTEQGDSAMYLCASSFGETQYFGPGTRLLVL.

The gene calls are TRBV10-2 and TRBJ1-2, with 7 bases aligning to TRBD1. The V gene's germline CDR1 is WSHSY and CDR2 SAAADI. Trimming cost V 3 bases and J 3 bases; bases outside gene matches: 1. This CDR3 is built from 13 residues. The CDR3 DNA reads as TGCGCCAGCAGTGATCAGGGGGACTATGGCTACACCTTC. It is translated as CASSDQGDYGYTF.